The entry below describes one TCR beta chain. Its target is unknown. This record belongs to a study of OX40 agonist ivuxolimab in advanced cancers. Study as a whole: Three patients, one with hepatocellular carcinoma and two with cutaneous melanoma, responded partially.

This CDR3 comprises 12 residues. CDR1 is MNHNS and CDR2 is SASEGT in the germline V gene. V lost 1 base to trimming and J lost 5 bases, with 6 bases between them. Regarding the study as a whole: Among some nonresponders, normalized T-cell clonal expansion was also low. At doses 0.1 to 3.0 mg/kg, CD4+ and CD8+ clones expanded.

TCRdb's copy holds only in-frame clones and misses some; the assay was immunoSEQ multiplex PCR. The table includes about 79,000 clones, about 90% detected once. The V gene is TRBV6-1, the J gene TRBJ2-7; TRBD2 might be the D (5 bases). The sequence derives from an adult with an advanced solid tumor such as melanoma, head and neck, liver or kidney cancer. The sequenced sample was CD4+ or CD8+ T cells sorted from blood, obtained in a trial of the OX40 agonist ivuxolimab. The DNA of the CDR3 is TGTGCCAGCAGTGAAGTCGGGGACGAGCAGTACTTC. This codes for CASSEVGDEQYF.